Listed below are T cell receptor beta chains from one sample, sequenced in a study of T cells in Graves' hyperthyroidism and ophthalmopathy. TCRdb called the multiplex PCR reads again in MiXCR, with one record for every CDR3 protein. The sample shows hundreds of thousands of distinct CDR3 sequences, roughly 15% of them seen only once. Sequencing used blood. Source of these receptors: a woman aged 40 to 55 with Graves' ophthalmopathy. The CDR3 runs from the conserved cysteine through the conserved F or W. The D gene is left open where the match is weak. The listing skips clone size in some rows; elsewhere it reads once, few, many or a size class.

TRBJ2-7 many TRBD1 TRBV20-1 CSARQGMTYEQYF TGCAGTGCAAGACAGGGGATGACCTACGAGCAGTACTTC
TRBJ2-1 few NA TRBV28 CAIAGSGHEQFF TGTGCCATCGCGGGATCTGGCCATGAGCAGTTCTTC
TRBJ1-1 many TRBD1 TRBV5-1 CASGDRVNTEAFF TGCGCCAGCGGGGACAGGGTGAACACTGAAGCTTTCTTT
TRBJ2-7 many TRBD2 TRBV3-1 CASGLAGAYEQYF TGTGCCAGCGGGCTAGCGGGAGCGTACGAGCAGTACTTC
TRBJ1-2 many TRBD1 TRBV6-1 CASREGQAHGYTF TGTGCCAGCAGAGAGGGACAGGCTCATGGCTACACCTTC
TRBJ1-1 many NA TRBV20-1 CSARVGGRNTEAFF TGCAGTGCTAGGGTGGGGGGAAGAAACACTGAAGCTTTCTTT
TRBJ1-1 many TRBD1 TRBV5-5 CASSSTGAYTEAFF TGTGCCAGCAGCTCTACAGGGGCCTACACTGAAGCTTTCTTT
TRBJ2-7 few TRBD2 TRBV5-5 CASSLGGSGRQNEQYF TGTGCCAGCAGCTTGGGTGGTAGCGGGAGACAAAACGAGCAGTACTTC
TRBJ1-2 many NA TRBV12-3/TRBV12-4 CASSPPVEGGYTF TGTGCCAGCAGTCCCCCCGTTGAGGGTGGCTACACCTTC
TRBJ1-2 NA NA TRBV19 CASSLPSDSYGYTF TGTGCCAGTAGCCTTCCCTCGGACAGCTATGGCTACACCTTC
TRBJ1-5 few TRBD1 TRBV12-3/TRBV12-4 CASSSEDRDAGPQHF TGTGCCAGCAGTTCTGAGGACAGGGACGCGGGGCCCCAGCATTTT
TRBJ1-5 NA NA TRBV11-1 CASSLRSNQPQHF TGTGCCAGCAGCTTACGTAGCAATCAGCCCCAGCATTTT
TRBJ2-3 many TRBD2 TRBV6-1 CASGALLAGATDTQYF TGTGCCAGCGGAGCCTTACTAGCGGGGGCCACAGATACGCAGTATTTT
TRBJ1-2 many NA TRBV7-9 CASSFEANYGYTF TGTGCCAGCAGCTTCGAGGCTAACTATGGCTACACCTTC
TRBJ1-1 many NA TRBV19 CASSIQPDSNTEAFF TGTGCCAGTAGTATACAACCAGATTCGAACACTGAAGCTTTCTTT
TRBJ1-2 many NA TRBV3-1 CASSQGPLGGYTF TGTGCCAGCAGCCAAGGGCCGCTCGGAGGCTACACCTTC
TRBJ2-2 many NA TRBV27 CASSLRRNTGELFF TGTGCCAGCAGTTTACGCAGGAACACCGGGGAGCTGTTTTTT
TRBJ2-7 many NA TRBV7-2 CASSSSGVSSWGEQYF TGTGCCAGCAGCTCCTCTGGTGTGAGTAGTTGGGGCGAGCAGTACTTC
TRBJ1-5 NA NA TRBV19 CASSILGNQPQHF TGTGCCAGTAGTATCTTGGGCAATCAGCCCCAGCATTTT
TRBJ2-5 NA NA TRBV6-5 CASSYSGRVVYQEPQYF TGTGCCAGCAGTTACTCAGGCAGGGTGGTGTACCAAGAGCCCCAGTACTTC
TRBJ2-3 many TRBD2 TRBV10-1 CASSPSGSTDTQYF TGTGCCAGCAGCCCTAGCGGAAGCACAGATACGCAGTATTTT
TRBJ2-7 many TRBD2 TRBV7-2 CASSSLAGGLTEQYF TGTGCCAGCAGCTCTTTAGCGGGGGGGCTAACAGAGCAGTACTTC
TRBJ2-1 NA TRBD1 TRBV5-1 CASSLGQGGVGNEQFF TGCGCCAGCAGCTTGGGACAGGGGGGAGTTGGGAATGAGCAGTTCTTC
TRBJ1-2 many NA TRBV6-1 CASSSGQPRGGYTF TGTGCCAGCAGTTCAGGACAGCCCAGGGGTGGCTACACCTTC
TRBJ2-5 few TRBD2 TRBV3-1 CATRTSAFQETQYF TGTGCCACCAGGACTAGCGCCTTTCAAGAGACCCAGTACTTC
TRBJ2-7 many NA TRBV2 CARTGNNLSGEQYF TGTGCCAGGACCGGGAACAACCTTTCGGGCGAGCAGTACTTC
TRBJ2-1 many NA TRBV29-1 CSGLTGFGEQFF TGCAGCGGTCTTACAGGGTTTGGGGAGCAGTTCTTC